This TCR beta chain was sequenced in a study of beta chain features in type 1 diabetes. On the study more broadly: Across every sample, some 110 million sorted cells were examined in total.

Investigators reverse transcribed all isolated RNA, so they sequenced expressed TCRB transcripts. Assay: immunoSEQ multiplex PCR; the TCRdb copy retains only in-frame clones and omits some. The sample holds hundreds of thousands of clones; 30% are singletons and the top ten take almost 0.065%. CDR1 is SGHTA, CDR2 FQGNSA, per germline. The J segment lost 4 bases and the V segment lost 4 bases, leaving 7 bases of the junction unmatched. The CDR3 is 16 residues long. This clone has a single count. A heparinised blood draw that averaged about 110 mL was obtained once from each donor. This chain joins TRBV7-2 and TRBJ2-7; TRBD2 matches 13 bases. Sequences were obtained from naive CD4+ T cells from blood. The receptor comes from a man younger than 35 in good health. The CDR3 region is CASSSRTSGREYEQYF. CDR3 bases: TGTGCCAGCAGCTCTCGGACTAGCGGGAGAGAGTACGAGCAGTACTTC.